This TCR beta chain stems from a study of blood T cell repertoires in COVID-19. In the original processing: Estimates of nucleated cell counts were drawn from the amplification of reference gene primers. Generated by immunoSEQ multiplex PCR, the TCRdb table keeps only in-frame clones and is missing some. The V and J calls and clone size were taken over from that table, and D and trimming were inferred from the DNA. The table records around 15,000 clones, around 80% of them present only once. The J segment lost 3 bases and the V segment lost 3 bases, leaving 9 bases of the junction unmatched. The length of the CDR3 is 17 residues. CDR1 and CDR2 (germline): LGHDT, YNNKEL (reference sequence).

V gene TRBV3-1 (or the pseudogene TRBV3-2) combines with J gene TRBJ2-2; 8 bases are shared with TRBD1. The source of this sequence is a woman between 65 and 79 years old with active COVID-19. The sequenced sample was peripheral blood. CDR3 in amino acids: CASSHQQGVRYTGELFF. The CDR3 region has the DNA TGTGCCAGCAGCCATCAACAGGGGGTTAGGTACACCGGGGAGCTGTTTTTT.